The 26 T cell receptor beta chains below were found in one sample sequenced in a study of T cell responses to AZD1222 COVID-19 vaccine. TCRdb's table, derived via immunoSEQ multiplex PCR, lists solely in-frame clones and lacks some. This sample has nearly 35,000 clones, with under 90% found just once. The source was peripheral blood, collected 28 days after the second AZD1222 dose. All receptors derive from an adult who received the AZD1222 COVID-19 vaccine.

The rearrangement links TRBV2 to TRBJ1-1; the D is unclear. Trimming removed 0 bases at V and 1 base at J, with 9 bases between. Per germline, CDR1 SNHLY and CDR2 FYNNEI. CDR3 length: 15 residues. Written as DNA, the CDR3 is TGTGCCAGCAGTGAAGCGAGACGGCAGAACACTGAAGCTTTCTTT. Its protein product is CASSEARRQNTEAFF.

V and J are TRBV25-1 and TRBJ2-7, with 8 bases that match TRBD1. This CDR3 is 15 amino acids long. Germline lookup yields CDR1 MGHDK and CDR2 SYGVNS. Trimming took 7 bases from V and 6 from J; bases not matched to a gene: 14. CDR3 loop: CASTEWGTGLREQYF. The CDR3 DNA is TGTGCCAGCACCGAGTGGGGGACAGGCCTCCGCGAGCAGTACTTC.

The V gene is TRBV12-3 or TRBV12-4, the J gene TRBJ1-2; D call uncertain. Trimming took 9 bases from V and 4 from J, leaving 15 bases between them. This CDR3 is built from 13 residues. The CDR3 is CASRPGAVYGYTF. The CDR3 DNA sequence: TGTGCCAGTAGACCCGGAGCTGTCTATGGCTACACCTTC.

The chain uses TRBV7-9 and TRBJ1-1; a possible D gene is TRBD1 (5 bases). There are 16 residues in the CDR3. The germline V gene has CDR1 SEHNR and CDR2 FQNEAQ (reference sequence). Trimming removed 5 bases from V and 4 bases from J, with 20 bases in between. This CDR3 reads CASSGRDRGDGTEAFF. CDR3 bases: TGTGCCAGCAGCGGTCGCGACCGGGGCGATGGCACTGAAGCTTTCTTT. The full variable domain, rest sourced from reference TRBV7-9 and TRBJ1-1, is DTGVSQNPRHKITKRGQNVTFRCDPISEHNRLYWYRQTLGQGPEFLTYFQNEAQLEKSRLLSDRFSAERPKGSFSTLEIQRTEQGDSAMYLCASSGRDRGDGTEAFFGQGTRLTVV.

V is TRBV12-3 or TRBV12-4 and J is TRBJ1-4; D might be TRBD1 (6 bases). Trimming pared 8 bases from V and 7 bases from J, leaving 11 bases between. The CDR3 is 12 residues long. The CDR3 DNA reads as TGTGCCAGCCGCCGGGGGCCTGAAAAACTGTTTTTT. Translation: CASRRGPEKLFF.

The chain is built from TRBV18 and TRBJ2-2, with TRBD1 as a possible D gene (5 bases). Germline assignment: CDR1 KGHSH and CDR2 LQKENI. The CDR3 has 15 amino acids. V lost 1 base and J lost 1, with 7 bases in between. Here the CDR3 reads CASSPRRENTGELFF. In DNA, the CDR3 is TGTGCCAGCTCACCACGCAGGGAGAACACCGGGGAGCTGTTTTTT.

This sequence joins TRBV9 and TRBJ2-2; tentatively, D is TRBD2 (6 bases). Germline CDR1 and CDR2: SGDLS and YYNGEE. The CDR3 extends over 19 amino acids. Trimming removed 0 bases at V and 0 bases at J, with 18 bases between. The CDR3 DNA reads TGTGCCAGCAGCGTAGCTCGGGTTGGGGGGACGGCGAACACCGGGGAGCTGTTTTTT. Its translation: CASSVARVGGTANTGELFF.

In this sample, this clone turned up a few times. This chain joins TRBV5-8 and TRBJ1-5; 8 nucleotides line up with TRBD1. The V segment lost 1 base and the J segment 4 bases; nucleotides outside the gene matches: 4. The germline V gene encodes CDR1 SGHTS and CDR2 YDEGEE. The CDR3 is 15 amino acids. The CDR3 DNA is TGTGCCAGCAGCTTGCTGGACAGGGCGAATCAGCCCCAGCATTTT. Translation gives CASSLLDRANQPQHF.

The rearrangement uses TRBV6-1 and TRBJ1-5, with D possibly matching TRBD1 (6 bases). V was cut by 3 bases and J by 6 bases, with 15 bases left in between. Germline V CDR1 and CDR2: MNHNS, SASEGT. The CDR3 has 15 amino acids. DNA of the CDR3: TGTGCCAGCAGTGATGTTACAGGGTCGCTTCAGCCCCAGCATTTT. It encodes CASSDVTGSLQPQHF.

CDR3 in amino acids: CASSPPGGGNTEAFF. CDR3 nucleotides: TGTGCCAGCAGCCCCCCTGGAGGGGGGAACACTGAAGCTTTCTTT. The chain recombines TRBV5-4 with TRBJ1-1; possibly TRBD1 for D (6 bases). The CDR3 totals 15 residues. The V gene lost 4 bases and the J gene lost 1 base, with 14 bases spanning the gap. Germline values: CDR1 SGHNT, CDR2 YYREEE (reference sequence).

V gene TRBV19 combines with J gene TRBJ2-7, with a possible D match to TRBD2 (6 bases). Germline values: CDR1 LNHDA, CDR2 SQIVND (reference sequence). The CDR3 is 14 residues long. Between the trimmed V and J ends, which lost 3 bases and 6 bases, there was a span of 15 bases. CDR3 sequence (DNA): TGTGCCAGTAGTATTGCGGGACCCATTCGCGAGCAGTACTTC. It specifies CASSIAGPIREQYF.

This clone showed up just once. The V call is TRBV5-1, the J call TRBJ2-3, with 8 bases that match TRBD2. The CDR3 runs to 14 residues. J gave up 3 bases and V 5 bases, and 5 bases lay outside the gene matches. Per germline, CDR1 SGHRS and CDR2 YFSETQ. The CDR3 protein is CASSREGGTDTQYF. CDR3 bases: TGCGCCAGCAGTCGGGAGGGAGGAACAGATACGCAGTATTTT.

This chain joins TRBV6-4 and TRBJ1-2, with a weak D call TRBD1 (6 bases). The germline V and J ends were trimmed by 6 bases and 3 bases, with 29 bases remaining between them. Germline CDR1 reads MRHNA; CDR2 reads SNTAGT. CDR3 size: 19 residues. The CDR3 nucleotides read TGTGCCAGCAGATCCCTGTCGGGGACAAAGGGCGAGCTTCACTATGGCTACACCTTC. Translating it yields CASRSLSGTKGELHYGYTF.

The chain recombines TRBV5-1 with TRBJ2-2; TRBD2 matches at 7 bases. Trimming at V came to 4 bases and at J to 1 base, leaving 10 bases not matched to a gene. Germline CDR1 is SGHRS and CDR2 is YFSETQ. The CDR3 is made up of 17 amino acids. CDR3 coding DNA: TGCGCCAGCAGCGTCCGGTCTAGCGGAGGGAACACCGGGGAGCTGTTTTTT. This sequence encodes CASSVRSSGGNTGELFF.

The rearrangement links TRBV5-1 to TRBJ1-6; 7 nucleotides match TRBD1. The CDR3 has 13 residues. The ends lost 4 bases at V and 8 bases at J; junction bases unmatched: 3. Per the germline V gene, CDR1 is SGHRS and CDR2 is YFSETQ. CDR3 amino acids: CASSIDRDSPLHF. The CDR3 coding sequence is TGCGCCAGCAGCATTGACAGGGATTCACCCCTCCACTTT. Supplemented by reference TRBV5-1 and TRBJ1-6, the full variable domain reads KAGVTQTPRYLIKTRGQQVTLSCSPISGHRSVSWYQQTPGQGLQFLFEYFSETQRNKGNFPGRFSGRQFSNSRSEMNVSTLELGDSALYLCASSIDRDSPLHFGNGTRLTVT.

The genes are TRBV9 and TRBJ1-4; unclear D gene. The V end was cut by 4 bases, the J end by 7 bases, with 14 bases between. The germline V gene encodes CDR1 SGDLS and CDR2 YYNGEE. This CDR3 spans 14 amino acids. As DNA, the CDR3 is TGTGCCAGCAGCCTCTCCCCCGGGTTTGAAAAACTGTTTTTT. This sequence encodes CASSLSPGFEKLFF.

This clone was recorded only once. The chain joins TRBV30 to TRBJ2-5; D unresolved. V gave up 2 bases and J gave up 1 base, with 8 bases separating them. This CDR3 region has 13 residues. CDR1 GTSNPN and CDR2 SVGIG come from the germline V gene (reference sequence). For the CDR3, the DNA is TGTGCCTGGAGTTTCCGGAGCCAAGAGACCCAGTACTTC. This gives the protein CAWSFRSQETQYF. Full variable domain (remainder filled in from reference TRBV30 and TRBJ2-5): SQTIHQWPATLVQPVGSPLSLECTVEGTSNPNLYWYRQAAGRGLQLLFYSVGIGQISSEVPQNLSASRPQDRQFILSSKKLLLSDSGFYLCAWSFRSQETQYFGPGTRLLVL.

This chain links TRBV7-9 with TRBJ1-1; 8 bases fit TRBD1. The V and J ends lost 5 bases and 0 bases, in that order; junction bases with no gene match: 2. Germline CDR1 is SEHNR and CDR2 is FQNEAQ (reference sequence). The length of the CDR3 is 14 residues. As DNA, the CDR3 is TGTGCCAGCAGCCCGGGACAGGTGAACACTGAAGCTTTCTTT. It is translated as CASSPGQVNTEAFF.

This clone was observed a few times. The chain employs TRBV7-9 and TRBJ2-1; the match to TRBD1 covers 7 bases. The CDR3 has 14 residues. Germline values: CDR1 SEHNR, CDR2 FQNEAQ (reference sequence). J lost 1 base, V lost 5 bases, and 2 bases had no gene match. In DNA form, the CDR3 reads TGTGCCAGCAGCCGGGGACAGTCCTACAATGAGCAGTTCTTC. Translation gives CASSRGQSYNEQFF.

The rearrangement links TRBV4-2 to TRBJ2-5; 8 bases agree with TRBD2. This CDR3 has 15 amino acids. Losses at the gene ends were 2 bases for V and 4 bases for J; bases not matched to a gene: 6. The germline CDR1 and CDR2 sequences are LGHNA and YNFKEQ. The CDR3 loop reads CASSQYAGGGETQYF. The CDR3 nucleotides are TGTGCCAGCAGCCAATACGCGGGGGGCGGAGAGACCCAGTACTTC.

Worth noting for this clone: Other DNA sequences within the sample encode an identical CDR3. The V call is TRBV11-2, the J call TRBJ2-5; the match to TRBD1 covers 7 bases. Trimming at V came to 5 bases and at J to 2 bases, leaving 5 bases not matched to a gene. CDR1 is SGHAT and CDR2 is FQNNGV in the germline V gene. CDR3 length: 14 residues. DNA of the CDR3: TGTGCCAGCAGCCGGGGACAGCTTCAAGAGACCCAGTACTTC. As protein: CASSRGQLQETQYF.

The chain uses TRBV12-3 or TRBV12-4 and TRBJ2-7; D unclear. V lost 3 bases to trimming and J lost 9 bases, with 12 bases between them. The CDR3 is 12 amino acids. DNA of the CDR3: TGTGCCAGCAGTTTGGGCTATTCGTTGCAGTACTTC. Its translation is CASSLGYSLQYF.

The table lists this clone with a few counts. The rearrangement links TRBV6-4 to TRBJ2-1; 12 nucleotides match TRBD1. With 4 bases clipped from V and 7 bases from J, the junction kept 2 bases outside the gene matches. Germline V gene data show CDR1 as MRHNA and CDR2 as SNTAGT. There are 14 residues in the CDR3. The CDR3 DNA follows: TGTGCCAGCAGTGGGGGACAGGGGGCGAATGAGCAGTTCTTC. Amino acids: CASSGGQGANEQFF.

The chain recombines TRBV6-4 with TRBJ2-2; the match to TRBD2 covers 13 bases. There are 15 residues in the CDR3. With V trimmed by 8 bases and J by 4 bases, 4 bases remained unmatched. Per the germline V gene, CDR1 is MRHNA and CDR2 is SNTAGT. The CDR3 DNA reads TGTGCCAGCGGCCGGACTAGCGGGAGCACCGGGGAGCTGTTTTTT. Translated, it gives CASGRTSGSTGELFF.

This chain connects TRBV18 to TRBJ2-7; D call uncertain. V was shortened by 1 base and J by 5 bases, with 9 bases between the two germline ends. Germline V gives CDR1 KGHSH, CDR2 LQKENI. This CDR3 is built from 13 residues. CDR3 nucleotide sequence: TGTGCCAGCTCACCACGTCTTGTGGACGAGCAGTACTTC. Amino acid sequence: CASSPRLVDEQYF.

This rearrangement joins TRBV12-3 or TRBV12-4 to TRBJ1-2; D gene unclear. The CDR3 sequence is 13 residues long. V lost 8 bases and J lost 7, with 17 bases in between. CDR3 coding DNA: TGTGCCAGCGCGACACGTCGGGAAGGTGGCTACACCTTC. Amino acid sequence: CASATRREGGYTF.